This T cell receptor (beta chain) comes out of a study of T-cell reconstitution after alpha-beta-depleted transplantation in children. Unique molecular identifiers were incorporated into the prepared TCRbeta library. MiXCR, run by TCRdb on the PCR reads, gives a single entry per CDR3 protein. Found here are some 200,000 distinct CDR3 sequences, more than 12% of them singletons; the top ten hold about 13%. This CDR3 comprises 16 residues. The J segment lost 8 bases and the V segment lost 3 bases, leaving 5 bases of the junction unmatched. From germline, CDR1 is LNHDA and CDR2 SQIVND (reference sequence).

The material sequenced was PBMCs from the stem cell graft donor, taken from the stem cell graft. This clonotype was obtained from a human donor who donated a stem cell graft to a child with acute lymphoblastic leukemia. V usage is TRBV19 and J usage is TRBJ2-4; 15 bases match TRBD2. The CDR3 loop reads CASSIRTSGRVDIQYF. For the CDR3, the DNA is TGTGCCAGTAGTATCAGGACTAGCGGGAGGGTAGACATTCAGTACTTC.